This record covers a single TCR beta chain. What it recognizes is unknown. The data derive from a study of T cells expressing NK-cell markers. Study-wide background: Within the sequenced cohort of eight donors, seven exhibited HCMV seropositivity and one was seronegative. General study results and limits: Topping the CD3+CD56-NKG2C+ fraction as well were these clonotypes, in a few donors. Dominant NKG2C+ clonotypes made up roughly 1.0-8% of CD8+ T cells in six donors.

From germline, CDR1 is MNHEY and CDR2 SVGAGI. The CDR3 has 13 residues. What made the TCR beta cDNA was 5'RACE template switching with UMIs. Using the 5' RACE reads, TCRdb records one entry per CDR3 protein without DNA. This specimen shows about 540,000 distinct CDR3 sequences; the ten leading clones hold around 3.3%. V usage is TRBV6-5 and J usage is TRBJ1-2; with no DNA, the TCRdb D assignment of TRBD1 cannot be verified. The sequence was collected from a man aged 18 to 35 in good health. The specimen was blood T cells: a sorted CD56 or NKG2C T cell subset, CD4+ or CD8+ T cells, or bulk PBMC T cells (not recorded which). CDR3 region: CASSYRGQGSYTF.